The 32 T cell receptor beta chains presented below share a single source sample, sequenced in a study of cytomegalovirus exposure and HLA in healthy donors. PCR used 60 Vbeta primers and 13 Jbeta primers. Using immunoSEQ multiplex PCR, the repertoire was profiled, and TCRdb retains in-frame clones only, with some absent. Of 85,000 to 100,000 clones in the sample, 75% to 80% were seen once. Sequencing was performed on PBMCs. These receptors came from a woman aged 40 to 49 in good health and CMV-seronegative.

The gene calls are TRBV28 and TRBJ1-2; D perhaps matches TRBD1 (5 bases). The germline V gene encodes CDR1 MDHEN and CDR2 SYDVKM. CDR3 length: 10 residues. Trimming pared 6 bases from V and 8 bases from J, leaving 7 bases between. The CDR3 reads CASREGGYTF. CDR3 sequence (DNA): TGTGCCAGCAGGGAGGGGGGCTACACCTTC.

This clone was picked up a small number of times. The V and J genes are TRBV7-2 and TRBJ2-7; tentative D call: TRBD2 (5 bases). CDR1 SGHTA and CDR2 FQGNSA come from the germline V gene. Trimming took off 5 bases at V and 3 bases at J, with 14 bases between the two ends. This CDR3 has 14 residues. The CDR3 region is CASSPPTNLYEQYF. The CDR3, as DNA: TGTGCCAGCAGCCCTCCGACTAACCTCTACGAGCAGTACTTC. Full variable domain (missing parts from reference TRBV7-2 and TRBJ2-7): GAGVSQSPSNKVTEKGKDVELRCDPISGHTALYWYRQSLGQGLEFLIYFQGNSAPDKSGLPSDRFSAERTGGSVSTLTIQRTQQEDSAVYLCASSPPTNLYEQYFGPGTRLTVT.

The J gene is TRBJ2-2, the V gene TRBV7-3; no definite D call. Germline CDR1 and CDR2: SGHTA and FQGTGA. V was cut by 3 bases and J by 5 bases, with 4 bases left in between. The CDR3 spans 12 residues. CDR3 DNA sequence: TGTGCCAGCAGCTTTGAGACCGGGGAGCTGTTTTTT. This encodes CASSFETGELFF.

V gene TRBV4-1 combines with J gene TRBJ2-6; no definite D call. CDR1 MGHRA and CDR2 YSYEKL come from the germline V gene. V was cut by 0 bases and J by 0 bases, with 12 bases left in between. The CDR3 loop spans 18 amino acids. Here the CDR3 DNA reads TGCGCCAGCAGCCAAGAGGCATCTAGGCTCTCTGGGGCCAACGTCCTGACTTTC. Its protein product is CASSQEASRLSGANVLTF.

A single count supports this clone. CDR3 sequence (DNA): TGTGCCAGCAGCTTGCAGAATGACTACGAGCAGTACTTC. Amino acids: CASSLQNDYEQYF. J is TRBJ2-5 and V is TRBV5-4; no firm D call. The better agreement between TRBJ2-7 and the DNA end casts doubt on the J call. The CDR3 has 13 amino acids. The germline CDR1 and CDR2 sequences are SGHNT and YYREEE (reference sequence).

This chain uses TRBV2 with TRBJ2-3; D perhaps matches TRBD2 (7 bases). The germline V gene encodes CDR1 SNHLY and CDR2 FYNNEI. V lost 6 bases and J 0 bases, leaving 13 bases between the germline ends. The CDR3 covers 15 residues. CDR3 residues: CASRYRDYSTDTQYF. CDR3 sequence (DNA): TGTGCCAGCAGATACAGGGACTATAGCACAGATACGCAGTATTTT.

V gene TRBV28 combines with J gene TRBJ1-6; tentative D call: TRBD1 (5 bases). This CDR3 spans 14 amino acids. V was pared by 6 bases and J by 7 bases, with 13 bases between. CDR1 and CDR2 (germline): MDHEN, SYDVKM. The CDR3, as DNA: TGTGCCAGCAGACTGACAGTGGGAAATTCACCCCTCCACTTT. This codes for CASRLTVGNSPLHF.

The rearrangement joins TRBV9 to TRBJ2-5; 12 bases are shared with TRBD2. With V trimmed by 1 base and J by 3 bases, 1 base remained unmatched. The CDR3 loop spans 15 amino acids. Germline loops: CDR1 SGDLS, CDR2 YYNGEE. The CDR3 DNA sequence: TGTGCCAGCAGCGTACCTAGCGGGGGGGAAGAGACCCAGTACTTC. It encodes CASSVPSGGEETQYF.

The chain uses TRBV29-1 and TRBJ2-1; 7 bases are a match to TRBD1. Per germline, CDR1 SQVTM and CDR2 ANQGSEA. CDR3 length equals 13 residues. J lost 2 bases, V lost 4 bases, and 2 bases had no gene match. CDR3 DNA: TGCAGCGTTGGACAGGGTCCCTACAATGAGCAGTTCTTC. Encoded protein: CSVGQGPYNEQFF.

The gene calls are TRBV4-1 and TRBJ2-1; no clear D. The CDR3 is made up of 13 amino acids. Trimming shortened V by 0 bases and J by 3 bases, and 3 bases separated the two germline ends. Germline assignment: CDR1 MGHRA and CDR2 YSYEKL. CDR3 loop: CASSQDSYNEQFF. As DNA, the CDR3 is TGCGCCAGCAGCCAAGATAGCTACAATGAGCAGTTCTTC.

The CDR3, as DNA: TGTGCCAGCAGCCCTCGTGCCGGTGAAAAACTGTTTTTT. This translates into CASSPRAGEKLFF. The chain carries TRBV7-2 and TRBJ1-4; D unclear. The V end lost 5 bases, the J end lost 7 bases, and 11 bases lay between the germline ends. The CDR3 is 13 amino acids. Germline lookup yields CDR1 SGHTA and CDR2 FQGNSA.

The gene calls are TRBV6-5 and TRBJ1-4; a possible D gene is TRBD1 (5 bases). The CDR3 length is 13 residues. The germline CDR1 and CDR2 sequences are MNHEY and SVGAGI. Trimming left V 2 bases short and J 8 bases short, with 9 bases between. The CDR3 coding sequence is TGTGCCAGCAGTTACCTGGAGGGGGAAAAACTGTTTTTT. It is translated as CASSYLEGEKLFF.

J is TRBJ1-2 and V is TRBV4-2; 7 positions agree with TRBD1. CDR3 length: 17 residues. The trim removed 0 bases at V and 2 bases at J, leaving 9 bases unmatched. Germline V gene sequence: CDR1 LGHNA, CDR2 YNFKEQ. CDR3 sequence (DNA): TGTGCCAGCAGCCAAGATCTGGACAGGCGGAACAACTATGGCTACACCTTC. Translating gives CASSQDLDRRNNYGYTF.

The chain employs TRBV10-3 and TRBJ2-7; D gene unclear. The V and J ends lost 0 bases and 2 bases respectively, with 8 bases between them. CDR3 length: 14 residues. Germline assignment: CDR1 ENHRY and CDR2 SYGVKD. The CDR3: CAISESPTPYEQYF. In DNA form, the CDR3 reads TGTGCCATCAGTGAGTCTCCGACACCCTACGAGCAGTACTTC.

This clone has just a few counts. This sequence joins TRBV5-6 and TRBJ1-2, with a tentative D call TRBD1 (6 bases). V lost 7 bases to trimming and J lost 0 bases, with 10 bases between them. The CDR3 totals 13 residues. Germline V lookup: CDR1 SGHDT, CDR2 YYEEEE. The CDR3 region is CASAGEANYGYTF. The DNA of the CDR3 is TGTGCCAGCGCAGGGGAAGCTAACTATGGCTACACCTTC.

The CDR3 protein is CASSVEVGSYEQYF. The CDR3 nucleotides read TGTGCCAGCAGCGTAGAAGTCGGCTCCTACGAGCAGTACTTC. The V call is TRBV9, the J call TRBJ2-7; D call uncertain. Germline V gene lookup returns CDR1 SGDLS and CDR2 YYNGEE. The CDR3 spans 14 residues. Trimming took off 0 bases at V and 0 bases at J, with 7 bases between the two ends.

The V gene is TRBV9, the J gene TRBJ1-1; D not certain. V was shortened by 0 bases and J by 2 bases, with 11 bases between the two germline ends. Germline-derived CDR1 and CDR2 are SGDLS and YYNGEE. The CDR3 extends over 15 amino acids. DNA of the CDR3: TGTGCCAGCAGCGTAGGCCCTGGGAGTAACACTGAAGCTTTCTTT. Translated, it gives CASSVGPGSNTEAFF.

The V call is TRBV30, the J call TRBJ2-5; TRBD1 agrees at 10 bases. Unmatched junction bases numbered 6, after V lost 3 bases and J lost 5 bases. The CDR3 runs to 14 residues. Germline V lookup: CDR1 GTSNPN, CDR2 SVGIG (reference sequence). The CDR3 region is CAWRRTGGGETQYF. The DNA of the CDR3 is TGTGCCTGGAGGAGGACAGGGGGAGGGGAGACCCAGTACTTC. The full variable domain, in which reference TRBV30 and TRBJ2-5 provide the parts outside the CDR3, is SQTIHQWPATLVQPVGSPLSLECTVEGTSNPNLYWYRQAAGRGLQLLFYSVGIGQISSEVPQNLSASRPQDRQFILSSKKLLLSDSGFYLCAWRRTGGGETQYFGPGTRLLVL.

The chain uses TRBV4-1 and TRBJ1-2; 10 bases map to TRBD1. V was clipped by 4 bases and J by 4 bases; unmatched bases: 6. CDR3 length: 15 residues. The V gene's germline CDR1 is MGHRA and CDR2 YSYEKL. The CDR3 sequence is CASSPQGQGGYGYTF. CDR3 sequence (DNA): TGCGCCAGCAGCCCTCAAGGACAGGGGGGCTATGGCTACACCTTC.

The V gene is TRBV5-1, the J gene TRBJ2-5; 7 bases agree with TRBD1. The CDR3 has 15 residues. CDR1 and CDR2 from the germline V gene are SGHRS and YFSETQ. The trim removed 4 bases at V and 5 bases at J, leaving 11 bases unmatched. Here the CDR3 reads CASSKRQGAGETQYF. CDR3 nucleotide sequence: TGCGCCAGCAGCAAACGACAGGGTGCAGGGGAGACCCAGTACTTC.

This clone was found a few times. This rearrangement joins TRBV30 to TRBJ1-4; no clear D gene. The CDR3 length is 12 residues. CDR1 and CDR2 (germline): GTSNPN, SVGIG (reference sequence). V lost 5 bases to trimming and J lost 7 bases, with 11 bases between them. The CDR3 protein is CAWGWPGEKLFF. CDR3 nucleotide sequence: TGTGCCTGGGGATGGCCGGGTGAAAAACTGTTTTTT.

V is TRBV7-2 and J is TRBJ1-2; D may be TRBD1 (5 bases). Per germline, CDR1 SGHTA and CDR2 FQGNSA. This CDR3 region has 16 residues. V lost 1 base and J 4 bases, leaving 16 bases between the germline ends. The CDR3 DNA reads TGTGCCAGCAGCTTAGTGGCGACAGCAAGTTTCTATGGCTACACCTTC. Translating it yields CASSLVATASFYGYTF.

The chain uses TRBV18 and TRBJ1-6, with D possibly TRBD1 on 5 matching bases. The germline V gene has CDR1 KGHSH and CDR2 LQKENI. The CDR3 totals 15 residues. The V gene lost 2 bases and the J gene lost 8 bases, with 13 bases spanning the gap. The chain's CDR3 is CASSPYQGTDSPLHF. The CDR3 DNA is TGTGCCAGCTCACCATATCAGGGCACCGATTCACCCCTCCACTTT. The complete variable domain, with remaining parts taken from reference TRBV18 and TRBJ1-6, reads NAGVMQNPRHLVRRRGQEARLRCSPMKGHSHVYWYRQLPEEGLKFMVYLQKENIIDESGMPKERFSAEFPKEGPSILRIQQVVRGDSAAYFCASSPYQGTDSPLHFGNGTRLTVT.

The table lists this clone with a count of one. J is TRBJ2-2 and V is TRBV5-4, with 7 bases aligning to TRBD1. Germline CDR1 reads SGHNT; CDR2 reads YYREEE (reference sequence). The length of the CDR3 is 16 residues. V lost 3 bases, J lost 5 bases, and 10 bases stayed unmatched. The CDR3 bases are TGTGCCAGCAGCTACACGAGGGACAGCGCGACCGGGGAGCTGTTTTTT. It specifies CASSYTRDSATGELFF.

The rearrangement uses TRBV14 and TRBJ2-3, with 7 bases lining up with TRBD2. There are 16 residues in the CDR3. Losses at the gene ends were 4 bases for V and 4 bases for J; bases not matched to a gene: 11. From germline, CDR1 is SGHDN and CDR2 FVKESK. CDR3 in DNA: TGTGCCAGCAGCCCTTCTACTAGCGCGGGAGCAGATACGCAGTATTTT. Encoded protein: CASSPSTSAGADTQYF.

The V gene is TRBV29-1, the J gene TRBJ2-7; no definite D call. CDR3 length: 12 residues. Germline CDR1 is SQVTM and CDR2 is ANQGSEA. V was clipped by 4 bases and J by 0 bases, with 7 bases between them. The CDR3 DNA follows: TGCAGCGTTGCGAGCCCCTCCTACGAGCAGTACTTC. Amino acid sequence: CSVASPSYEQYF.

V gene TRBV9 combines with J gene TRBJ2-2; 9 nucleotides line up with TRBD2. The CDR3 sequence is 17 residues long. The junction had 8 bases not matched to a gene; V was cut back by 0 bases and J by 5 bases. CDR1 is SGDLS and CDR2 is YYNGEE in the germline V gene. CDR3 coding DNA: TGTGCCAGCAGCGTAGAGGCGGGGGGGCCAGGAACCGGGGAGCTGTTTTTT. It yields the protein CASSVEAGGPGTGELFF.

J is TRBJ1-2 and V is TRBV6-4; D is perhaps TRBD1 (5 bases). This CDR3 spans 13 amino acids. Germline CDR1 is MRHNA and CDR2 is SNTAGT. V lost 5 bases, J lost 8 bases, and 15 bases lay in between. The CDR3 DNA reads as TGTGCCAGCAGTCCTTCGGAGGGGAACGGCTACACCTTC. It encodes CASSPSEGNGYTF.

This sequence joins TRBV7-2 and TRBJ2-3; 12 bases fit TRBD2. This CDR3 region has 18 residues. Trimming removed 1 base from V and 0 bases from J; junction bases left unmatched: 5. Germline V gene data show CDR1 as SGHTA and CDR2 as FQGNSA. DNA for the CDR3: TGTGCCAGCAGCTTAGTCCCACTAGCGGGGGGCAGCACAGATACGCAGTATTTT. Translation: CASSLVPLAGGSTDTQYF. The full variable domain, in which reference TRBV7-2 and TRBJ2-3 provide the parts outside the CDR3, is GAGVSQSPSNKVTEKGKDVELRCDPISGHTALYWYRQSLGQGLEFLIYFQGNSAPDKSGLPSDRFSAERTGGSVSTLTIQRTQQEDSAVYLCASSLVPLAGGSTDTQYFGPGTRLTVL.

This chain joins TRBV6-6 and TRBJ2-2; maybe TRBD2 (6 bases). The germline V gene has CDR1 MNHNY and CDR2 SVGAGI (reference sequence). V lost 11 bases and J lost 5, with 18 bases in between. The CDR3 runs 14 residues. The CDR3 reads CAAAAGPWTGELFF. The CDR3 DNA sequence: TGTGCCGCCGCCGCGGGGCCGTGGACCGGGGAGCTGTTTTTT.

CDR3 protein: CASSPEGQAASYEQYF. In nucleotides, the CDR3 is TGTGCCAGCAGCCCGGAGGGGCAGGCAGCGTCCTACGAGCAGTACTTC. This chain connects TRBV5-6 to TRBJ2-5; tentative D call: TRBD2 (6 bases). Gene TRBJ2-7 matches the end of the DNA better, so the J call may be wrong. CDR3 length: 16 amino acids. Per the germline V gene, CDR1 is SGHDT and CDR2 is YYEEEE.

The chain joins TRBV30 to TRBJ2-1, with a tentative D call TRBD1 (5 bases). Germline V CDR1 and CDR2: GTSNPN, SVGIG (reference sequence). The CDR3 runs 13 residues. Trimming took off 4 bases at V and 15 bases at J, with 22 bases between the two ends. For the CDR3, the DNA is TGTGCCTGGAACATGCCCGCCTCCAGGGATCCGTTCTTC. Protein product: CAWNMPASRDPFF.